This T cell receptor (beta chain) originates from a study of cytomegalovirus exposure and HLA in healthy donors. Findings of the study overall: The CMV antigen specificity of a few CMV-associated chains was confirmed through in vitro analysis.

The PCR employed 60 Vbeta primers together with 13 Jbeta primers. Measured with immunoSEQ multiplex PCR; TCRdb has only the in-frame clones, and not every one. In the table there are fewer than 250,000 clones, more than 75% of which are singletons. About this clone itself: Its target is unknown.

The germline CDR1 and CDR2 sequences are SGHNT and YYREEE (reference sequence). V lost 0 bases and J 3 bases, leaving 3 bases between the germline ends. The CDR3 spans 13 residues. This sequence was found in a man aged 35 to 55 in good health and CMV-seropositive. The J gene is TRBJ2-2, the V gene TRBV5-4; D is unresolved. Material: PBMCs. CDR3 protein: CASSLVDTGELFF. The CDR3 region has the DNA TGTGCCAGCAGCTTGGTCGACACCGGGGAGCTGTTTTTT.